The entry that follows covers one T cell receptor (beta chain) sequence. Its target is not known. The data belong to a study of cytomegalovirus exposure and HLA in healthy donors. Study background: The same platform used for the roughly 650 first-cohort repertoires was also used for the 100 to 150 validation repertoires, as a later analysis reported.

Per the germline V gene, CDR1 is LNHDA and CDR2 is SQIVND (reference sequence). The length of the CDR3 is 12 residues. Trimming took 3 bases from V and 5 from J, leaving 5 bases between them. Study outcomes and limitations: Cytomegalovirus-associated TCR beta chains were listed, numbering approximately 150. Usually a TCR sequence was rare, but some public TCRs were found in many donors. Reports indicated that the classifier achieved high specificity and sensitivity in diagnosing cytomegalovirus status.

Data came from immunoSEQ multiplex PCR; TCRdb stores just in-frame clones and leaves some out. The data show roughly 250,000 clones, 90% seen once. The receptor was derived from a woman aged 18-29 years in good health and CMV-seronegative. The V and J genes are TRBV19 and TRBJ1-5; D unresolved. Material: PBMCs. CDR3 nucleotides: TGTGCCAGTAGTATCCTAGATCAGCCCCAGCATTTT. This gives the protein CASSILDQPQHF. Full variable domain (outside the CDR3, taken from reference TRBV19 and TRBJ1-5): DGGITQSPKYLFRKEGQNVTLSCEQNLNHDAMYWYRQDPGQGLRLIYYSQIVNDFQKGDIAEGYSVSREKKESFPLTVTSAQKNPTAFYLCASSILDQPQHFGDGTRLSIL.